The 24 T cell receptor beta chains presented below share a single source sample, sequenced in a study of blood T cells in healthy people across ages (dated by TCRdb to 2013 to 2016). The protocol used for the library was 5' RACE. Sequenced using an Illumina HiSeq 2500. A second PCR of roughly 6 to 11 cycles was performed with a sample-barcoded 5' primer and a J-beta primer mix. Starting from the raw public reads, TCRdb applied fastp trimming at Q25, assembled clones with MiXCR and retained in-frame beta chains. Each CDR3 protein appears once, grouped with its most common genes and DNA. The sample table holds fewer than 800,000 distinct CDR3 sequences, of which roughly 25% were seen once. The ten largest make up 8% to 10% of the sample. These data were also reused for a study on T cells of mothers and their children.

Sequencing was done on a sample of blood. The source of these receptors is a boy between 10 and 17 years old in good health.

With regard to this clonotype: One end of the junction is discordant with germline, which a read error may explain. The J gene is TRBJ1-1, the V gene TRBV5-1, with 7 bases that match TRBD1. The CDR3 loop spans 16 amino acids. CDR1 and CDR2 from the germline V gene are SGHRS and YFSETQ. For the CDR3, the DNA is TGCGCCAGCGGCTTGGTAGGGGGCGCAGTGAACACTGAAGCTTTCTTT. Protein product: CASGLVGGAVNTEAFF.

The CDR3 sequence: CSADGGLAGGSYEQYF. The CDR3 DNA reads as TGCAGTGCAGACGGAGGACTAGCGGGAGGATCCTACGAGCAGTACTTC. The chain uses TRBV20-1 and TRBJ2-7, with TRBD2 identical over 14 bases. This CDR3 spans 16 amino acids. J lost 1 base, V lost 6 bases, and 8 bases had no gene match. Germline V gives CDR1 DFQATT, CDR2 SNEGSKA (reference sequence).

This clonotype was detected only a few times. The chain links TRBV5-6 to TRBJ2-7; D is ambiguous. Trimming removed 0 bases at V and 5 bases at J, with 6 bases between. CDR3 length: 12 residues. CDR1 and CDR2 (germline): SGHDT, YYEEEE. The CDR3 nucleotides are TGTGCCAGCAGCTTGGAGGCTAACGAGCAGTACTTC. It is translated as CASSLEANEQYF.

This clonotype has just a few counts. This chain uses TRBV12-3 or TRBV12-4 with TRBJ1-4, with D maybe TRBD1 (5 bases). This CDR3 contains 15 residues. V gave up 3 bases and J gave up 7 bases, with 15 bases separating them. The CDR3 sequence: CASSFSGRRGEKLFF. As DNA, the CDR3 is TGTGCCAGCAGTTTTTCTGGGAGGAGGGGTGAAAAACTGTTTTTT.

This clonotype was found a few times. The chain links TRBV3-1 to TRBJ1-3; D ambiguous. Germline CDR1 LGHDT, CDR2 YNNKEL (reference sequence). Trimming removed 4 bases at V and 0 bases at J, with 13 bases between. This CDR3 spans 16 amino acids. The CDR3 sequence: CASSPRRRSSGNTIYF. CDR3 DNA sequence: TGTGCCAGCAGCCCAAGACGTCGGAGCTCTGGAAACACCATATATTTT.

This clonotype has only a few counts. In DNA form, the CDR3 reads TGTGCCAGCAGCCAAGATTATACCGGGACTAGCTACACCGGGGAGCTGTTTTTT. Translation: CASSQDYTGTSYTGELFF. The chain links TRBV3-1 to TRBJ2-2, with TRBD2 matching 9 bases. The V gene's germline CDR1 is LGHDT and CDR2 YNNKEL (reference sequence). The CDR3 length is 18 residues. V trimming: 0 bases; J trimming: 3 bases; junction bases outside the gene matches: 8.

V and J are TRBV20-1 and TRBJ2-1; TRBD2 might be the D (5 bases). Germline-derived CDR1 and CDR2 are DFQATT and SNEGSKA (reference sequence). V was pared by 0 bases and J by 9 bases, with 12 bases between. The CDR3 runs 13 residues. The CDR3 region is CSARDRGNVEQFF. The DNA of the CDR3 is TGCAGTGCTAGAGATCGGGGTAACGTTGAGCAGTTCTTC.

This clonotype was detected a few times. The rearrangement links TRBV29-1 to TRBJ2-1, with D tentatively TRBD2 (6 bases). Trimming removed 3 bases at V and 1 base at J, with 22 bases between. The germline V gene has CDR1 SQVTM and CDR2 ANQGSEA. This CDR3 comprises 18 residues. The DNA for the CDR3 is TGCAGCGTTGATTGGGTACCGGGACTTAGGGGTTCCTACAATGAGCAGTTCTTC. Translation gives CSVDWVPGLRGSYNEQFF.

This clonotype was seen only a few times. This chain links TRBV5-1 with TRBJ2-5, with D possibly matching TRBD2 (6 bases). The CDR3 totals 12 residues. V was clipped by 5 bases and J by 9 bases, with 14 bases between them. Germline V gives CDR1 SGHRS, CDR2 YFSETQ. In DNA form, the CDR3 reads TGCGCCAGCAGAAGCTTGGGAGGAGCCCAGTACTTC. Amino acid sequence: CASRSLGGAQYF. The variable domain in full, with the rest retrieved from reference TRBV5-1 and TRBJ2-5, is KAGVTQTPRYLIKTRGQQVTLSCSPISGHRSVSWYQQTPGQGLQFLFEYFSETQRNKGNFPGRFSGRQFSNSRSEMNVSTLELGDSALYLCASRSLGGAQYFGPGTRLLVL.

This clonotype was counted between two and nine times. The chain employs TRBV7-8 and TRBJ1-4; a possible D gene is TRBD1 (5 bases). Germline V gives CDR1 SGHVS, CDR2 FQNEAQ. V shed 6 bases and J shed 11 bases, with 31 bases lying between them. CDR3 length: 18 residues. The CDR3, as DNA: TGTGCCAGCAGTTCACTTAGATTGGACGGGGGGAATGTCGGGAAACTGTTTTTT. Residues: CASSSLRLDGGNVGKLFF.

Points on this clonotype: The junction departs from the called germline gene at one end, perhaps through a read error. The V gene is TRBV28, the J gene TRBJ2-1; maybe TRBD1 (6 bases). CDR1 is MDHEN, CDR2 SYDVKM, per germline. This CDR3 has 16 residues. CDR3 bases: TGTGCCGGCAGTTTATATTCAGGGGCCATATACAATGAGCAGTTCTTC. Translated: CAGSLYSGAIYNEQFF.

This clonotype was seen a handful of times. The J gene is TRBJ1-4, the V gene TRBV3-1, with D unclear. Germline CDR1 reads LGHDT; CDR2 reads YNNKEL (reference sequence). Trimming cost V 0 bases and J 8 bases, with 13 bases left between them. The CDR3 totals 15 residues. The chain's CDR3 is CASSQDEKEKEKLFF. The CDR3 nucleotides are TGTGCCAGCAGCCAAGATGAGAAGGAGAAGGAAAAACTGTTTTTT.

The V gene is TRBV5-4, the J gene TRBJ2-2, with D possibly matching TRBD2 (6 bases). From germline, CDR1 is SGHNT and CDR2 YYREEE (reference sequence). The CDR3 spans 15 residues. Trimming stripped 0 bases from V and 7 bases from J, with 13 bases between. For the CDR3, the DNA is TGTGCCAGCAGCTTGGAACTAGCCTCTGGCGGGGAGCTGTTTTTT. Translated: CASSLELASGGELFF.

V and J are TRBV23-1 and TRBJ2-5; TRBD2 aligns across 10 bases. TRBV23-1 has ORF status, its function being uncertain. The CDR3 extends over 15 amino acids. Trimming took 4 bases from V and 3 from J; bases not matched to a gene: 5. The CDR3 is CASSRTSGAEETQYF. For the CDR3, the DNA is TGCGCCAGCAGTCGAACTAGCGGGGCCGAAGAGACCCAGTACTTC.

CDR3 residues: CASSETGGYEQFF. The CDR3 DNA sequence: TGTGCCAGCAGTGAAACAGGGGGTTATGAGCAGTTCTTC. The chain joins TRBV6-1 to TRBJ2-5; 8 nucleotides agree with TRBD1. The J call may be incorrect, as the DNA end agrees better with TRBJ2-1. Looked up from germline, CDR1 is MNHNS and CDR2 is SASEGT. This CDR3 spans 13 amino acids.

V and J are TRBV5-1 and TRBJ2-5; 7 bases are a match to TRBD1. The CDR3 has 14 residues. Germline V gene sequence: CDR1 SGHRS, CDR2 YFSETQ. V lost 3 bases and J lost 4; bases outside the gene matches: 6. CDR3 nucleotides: TGCGCCAGCAGCTGGCAGGGGGAATCAGAGACCCAGTACTTC. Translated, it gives CASSWQGESETQYF.

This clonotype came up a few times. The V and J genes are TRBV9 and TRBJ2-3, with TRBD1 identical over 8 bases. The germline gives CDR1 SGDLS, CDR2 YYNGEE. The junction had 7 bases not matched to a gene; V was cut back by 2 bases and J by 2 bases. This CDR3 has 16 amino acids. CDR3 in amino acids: CASSVWDRSHTDTQYF. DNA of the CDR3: TGTGCCAGCAGCGTCTGGGACAGGAGTCACACAGATACGCAGTATTTT.

As DNA, the CDR3 is TGCAGCGTTGAAGAAAATACGGCAGGAGGACAGTTCTTC. Protein: CSVEENTAGGQFF. J is TRBJ2-1 and V is TRBV29-1; tentatively, D is TRBD2 (5 bases). The CDR3 is 13 residues long. V lost 0 bases and J lost 13, with 16 bases in between. From germline, CDR1 is SQVTM and CDR2 ANQGSEA.

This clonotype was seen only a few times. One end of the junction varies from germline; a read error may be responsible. CDR3 bases: TGCAGTGCTCCCGTACGGGGTCTCTACGAGCAGTGCTTC. The encoded protein is CSAPVRGLYEQCF. The J gene is TRBJ2-7, the V gene TRBV20-1; perhaps TRBD2 as D (5 bases). This CDR3 is built from 13 residues. Germline V lookup: CDR1 DFQATT, CDR2 SNEGSKA (reference sequence).

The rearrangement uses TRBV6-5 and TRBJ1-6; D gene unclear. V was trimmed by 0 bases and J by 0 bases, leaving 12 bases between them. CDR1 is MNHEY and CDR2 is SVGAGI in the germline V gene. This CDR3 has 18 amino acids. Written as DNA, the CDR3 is TGTGCCAGCAGTTACTCGAAGGGAGGGAGCTCCTATAATTCACCCCTCCACTTT. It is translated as CASSYSKGGSSYNSPLHF.

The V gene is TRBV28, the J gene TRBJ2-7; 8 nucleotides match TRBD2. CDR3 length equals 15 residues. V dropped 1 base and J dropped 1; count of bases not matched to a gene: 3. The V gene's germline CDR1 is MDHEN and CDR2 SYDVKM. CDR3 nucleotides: TGTGCCAGCAGTTTATCAGCGGGAGTTTCCTACGAGCAGTACTTC. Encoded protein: CASSLSAGVSYEQYF.

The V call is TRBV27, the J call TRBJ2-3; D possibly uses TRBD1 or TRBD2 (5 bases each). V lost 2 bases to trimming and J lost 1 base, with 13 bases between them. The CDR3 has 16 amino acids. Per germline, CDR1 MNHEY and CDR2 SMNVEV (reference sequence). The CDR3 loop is CASSLGGEVGTDTQYF. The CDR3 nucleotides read TGTGCCAGCAGTTTAGGGGGAGAGGTCGGCACAGATACGCAGTATTTT.

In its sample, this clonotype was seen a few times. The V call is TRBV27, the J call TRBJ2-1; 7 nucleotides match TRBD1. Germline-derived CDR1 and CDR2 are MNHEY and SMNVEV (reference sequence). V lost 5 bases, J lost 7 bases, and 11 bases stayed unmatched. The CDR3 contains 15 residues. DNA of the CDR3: TGTGCCAGCAGTACCCCAGGGGGTTCGGTGAATGAGCAGTTCTTC. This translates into CASSTPGGSVNEQFF.

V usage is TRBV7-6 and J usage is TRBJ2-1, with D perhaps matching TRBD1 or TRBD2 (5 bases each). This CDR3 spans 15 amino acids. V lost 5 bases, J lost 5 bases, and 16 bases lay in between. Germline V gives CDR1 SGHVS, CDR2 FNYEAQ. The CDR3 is CASSGGYLVDNEQFF. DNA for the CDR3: TGTGCCAGCAGCGGGGGTTATCTTGTGGACAATGAGCAGTTCTTC.